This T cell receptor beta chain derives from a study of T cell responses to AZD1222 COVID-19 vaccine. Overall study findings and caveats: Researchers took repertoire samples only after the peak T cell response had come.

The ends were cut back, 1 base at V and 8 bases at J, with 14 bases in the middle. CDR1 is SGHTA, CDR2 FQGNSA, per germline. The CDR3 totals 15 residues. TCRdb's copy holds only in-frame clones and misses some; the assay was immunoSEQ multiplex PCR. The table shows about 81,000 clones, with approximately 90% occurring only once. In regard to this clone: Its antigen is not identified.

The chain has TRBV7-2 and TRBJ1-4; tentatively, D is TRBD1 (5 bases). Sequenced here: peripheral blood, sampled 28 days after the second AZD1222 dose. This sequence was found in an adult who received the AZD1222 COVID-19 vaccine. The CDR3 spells CASSLESGAGEKLFF. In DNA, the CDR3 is TGTGCCAGCAGCTTAGAATCTGGGGCTGGGGAAAAACTGTTTTTT.